This T cell receptor beta chain is from a study of naive and memory T cell subsets. General study results and limits: The RNA method is potentially sensitive to activation and differentiation changes.

Germline-derived CDR1 and CDR2 are SGHAT and FQNNGV. CDR3 length equals 17 residues. With 4 bases clipped from V and 7 bases from J, the junction kept 14 bases outside the gene matches. Four PCR rounds used nested alpha and beta constant region primers plus the SP2 primer. Blood and skin TCR RNA was reverse transcribed with alpha and beta constant primers. MiXCR was run by TCRdb on the 5' RACE reads, yielding one entry per CDR3 protein. The table shows roughly 48,000 distinct CDR3 sequences, with 4.7% occurring only once. TCR cDNA received a 3' ligated oligonucleotide that carried a UMI. Whole blood, roughly 2.6 ml, came from adult healthy volunteers. Reverse transcription used DNase-treated unsorted total RNA, aiming for roughly 1 to 1,100 ng. This clonotype was counted ten times or more. Its matching antigen is unknown.

This TCR was sampled from a female donor in good health. The chain is built from TRBV11-2 and TRBJ2-2; 8 bases map to TRBD1. This chain's CDR3 is CASSYLLRGQLGGELFF. Written as DNA, the CDR3 is TGTGCCAGCAGCTACCTTCTCAGGGGGCAGTTGGGCGGGGAGCTGTTTTTT. The full variable domain, rest sourced from reference TRBV11-2 and TRBJ2-2, is EAGVAQSPRYKIIEKRQSVAFWCNPISGHATLYWYQQILGQGPKLLIQFQNNGVVDDSQLPKDRFSAERLKGVDSTLKIQPAKLEDSAVYLCASSYLLRGQLGGELFFGEGSRLTVL.